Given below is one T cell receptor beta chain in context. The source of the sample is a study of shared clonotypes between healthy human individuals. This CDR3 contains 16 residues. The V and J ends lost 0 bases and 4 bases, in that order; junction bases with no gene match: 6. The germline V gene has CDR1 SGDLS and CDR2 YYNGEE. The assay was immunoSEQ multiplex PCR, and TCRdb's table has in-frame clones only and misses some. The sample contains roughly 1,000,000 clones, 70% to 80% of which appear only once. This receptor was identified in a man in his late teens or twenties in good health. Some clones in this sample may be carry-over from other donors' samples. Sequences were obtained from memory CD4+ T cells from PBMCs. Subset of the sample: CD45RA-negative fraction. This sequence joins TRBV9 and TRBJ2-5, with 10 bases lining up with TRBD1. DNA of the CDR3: TGTGCCAGCAGCGTAGGGGGACAGGGGTCCCGAGAGACCCAGTACTTC. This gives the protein CASSVGGQGSRETQYF. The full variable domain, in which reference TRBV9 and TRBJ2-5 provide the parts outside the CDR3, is DSGVTQTPKHLITATGQRVTLRCSPRSGDLSVYWYQQSLDQGLQFLIQYYNGEERAKGNILERFSAQQFPDLHSELNLSSLELGDSALYFCASSVGGQGSRETQYFGPGTRLLVL.